Below, 21 T cell receptor beta chains from the same sample are listed, as sequenced in a study of blood T cell repertoires in COVID-19 (dated by TCRdb to about 2020). Libraries came from the immunoSEQ multiplex PCR assay. As stored in TCRdb, this immuneACCESS dataset retains in-frame rearrangements with V and J assigned. A fraction of the clones does not appear; measured against another copy, unresolved V genes explain less than half of the discrepancy, and the remainder lacks a known reason. This sample comprises about 160,000 clones, around 85% of them detected only once. Together, the top ten hold 2.5% to 4% of the sample. The specimen was peripheral blood. These receptors were collected from a human donor with acute or convalescent COVID-19. The donor label of this sample is uncertain.

The J gene is TRBJ2-6, the V gene TRBV29-1; D uncertain. Trimming removed 6 bases from V and 3 bases from J, with 9 bases in between. Germline values: CDR1 SQVTM, CDR2 ANQGSEA. The CDR3 sequence is 13 residues long. Here the CDR3 reads CSVFPFGANVLTF. Written as DNA, the CDR3 is TGCAGCGTATTCCCGTTTGGGGCCAACGTCCTGACTTTC.

The V and J genes are TRBV19 and TRBJ1-1; 10 bases match TRBD1. This CDR3 is 16 amino acids long. Germline-derived CDR1 and CDR2 are LNHDA and SQIVND (reference sequence). After removal of 5 bases from V and 11 bases from J, the junction contained 17 bases not matched to a gene. Here the CDR3 DNA reads TGTGCCAGTAGTTTACGGGACAGGGGCGCATCATCGTACGCTTTCTTT. Its translation: CASSLRDRGASSYAFF. The complete variable domain, with remaining parts taken from reference TRBV19 and TRBJ1-1, reads DGGITQSPKYLFRKEGQNVTLSCEQNLNHDAMYWYRQDPGQGLRLIYYSQIVNDFQKGDIAEGYSVSREKKESFPLTVTSAQKNPTAFYLCASSLRDRGASSYAFFGQGTRLTVV.

V usage is TRBV12-2 and J usage is TRBJ1-1; the DNA was not compared with TRBD1, the D call given in the table. TRBV12-2 is a documented pseudogene. CDR3 length: 17 residues. The CDR3 nucleotides are TGTGCAAGTCGCTTAGAACCAGGGGGTGCTGTGAACACTGAAGCTTTCTTT. The encoded protein is CASRLEPGGAVNTEAFF.

This clone was observed a few times. V and J are TRBV19 and TRBJ1-1, with TRBD1 identical over 12 bases. Trimming cost V 5 bases and J 7 bases; bases outside gene matches: 11. The CDR3 contains 16 residues. Germline values: CDR1 LNHDA, CDR2 SQIVND (reference sequence). In nucleotides, the CDR3 is TGTGCCAGTAGTCTCGGGACAGGGGGCGCAGAAAGTGAAGCTTTCTTT. Protein: CASSLGTGGAESEAFF. Based on the CDR3 plus reference TRBV19 and TRBJ1-1, the full variable domain is DGGITQSPKYLFRKEGQNVTLSCEQNLNHDAMYWYRQDPGQGLRLIYYSQIVNDFQKGDIAEGYSVSREKKESFPLTVTSAQKNPTAFYLCASSLGTGGAESEAFFGQGTRLTVV.

The J gene is TRBJ1-4, the V gene TRBV10-3; 7 bases fit TRBD1. V was clipped by 3 bases and J by 0 bases; unmatched bases: 1. The length of the CDR3 is 15 residues. Germline CDR1 ENHRY, CDR2 SYGVKD. The CDR3 nucleotides are TGTGCCATCAGTGAAGGACAGGCAACTAATGAAAAACTGTTTTTT. Its protein product is CAISEGQATNEKLFF.

The V gene is TRBV19, the J gene TRBJ1-2, with D unresolved. Trimming left V 5 bases short and J 5 bases short, with 12 bases between. Germline CDR1 is LNHDA and CDR2 is SQIVND (reference sequence). CDR3 length equals 13 residues. The CDR3 DNA sequence: TGTGCCAGTAGTGTGTCTCGGTTATATGGCTACACCTTC. It encodes CASSVSRLYGYTF.

This chain uses TRBV28 with TRBJ1-4; a weak D match, TRBD1 (6 bases). The CDR3 runs 12 residues. Germline V gene sequence: CDR1 MDHEN, CDR2 SYDVKM. Deletions cut 8 bases from V and 5 bases from J, with 9 bases between. Written as DNA, the CDR3 is TGTGCCAGCGGCAGGGGCAATGAAAAACTGTTTTTT. This codes for CASGRGNEKLFF.

The chain links TRBV5-6 to TRBJ1-2, with 8 bases fitting TRBD1. V was clipped by 0 bases and J by 6 bases; unmatched bases: 10. The germline V gene encodes CDR1 SGHDT and CDR2 YYEEEE. The CDR3 is 16 amino acids. The CDR3 nucleotides are TGTGCCAGCAGCTTGGAATCTCAGGGGGCGCGGGATGGCTACACCTTC. Amino acids: CASSLESQGARDGYTF.

This clone was seen once. V and J are TRBV5-5 and TRBJ1-6; D ambiguous. V was cut by 2 bases and J by 9 bases, with 12 bases left in between. The germline CDR1 and CDR2 sequences are SGHKS and YYEKEE (reference sequence). The CDR3 is 14 residues long. CDR3 in amino acids: CASSLRPGFSPLHF. CDR3 bases: TGTGCCAGCAGCTTAAGGCCAGGATTTTCACCCCTCCACTTT.

V is TRBV18 and J is TRBJ2-3; D is perhaps TRBD1 (6 bases). Trimming pared 3 bases from V and 2 bases from J, leaving 15 bases between. CDR1 is KGHSH, CDR2 LQKENI, per germline. This CDR3 contains 16 residues. The CDR3 DNA follows: TGTGCCAGCTCACCCCTTGGGCAGGGGAACACAGATACGCAGTATTTT. The encoded protein is CASSPLGQGNTDTQYF.

CDR3 amino acids: CASSAQGEETQHF. The CDR3 bases are TGCGCCAGCAGCGCACAGGGGGAGGAGACCCAGCATTTT. The J gene is TRBJ1-5, the V gene TRBV4-1; 8 bases line up with TRBD1. J was trimmed by 11 bases and V by 5 bases; bases with no gene match: 8. Per the germline V gene, CDR1 is MGHRA and CDR2 is YSYEKL. The CDR3 spans 13 residues.

This sequence joins TRBV4-2 and TRBJ1-2, with 12 bases matching TRBD1. V shed 9 bases, J shed 4 bases, and the junction held 12 bases outside the gene matches. CDR1 is LGHNA and CDR2 is YNFKEQ in the germline V gene. The CDR3 extends over 16 amino acids. CDR3 sequence reads: CASTRDRGQQSYGYTF. CDR3 coding DNA: TGTGCCAGTACCCGGGACAGGGGGCAACAATCCTATGGCTACACCTTC.

This chain connects TRBV9 to TRBJ1-1; 8 nucleotides agree with TRBD1. With 2 bases clipped from V and 0 bases from J, the junction kept 3 bases outside the gene matches. CDR3 length equals 15 residues. Germline CDR1 SGDLS, CDR2 YYNGEE. CDR3 in amino acids: CASSVGDRMNTEAFF. In nucleotides, the CDR3 is TGTGCCAGCAGCGTGGGGGACAGGATGAACACTGAAGCTTTCTTT.

The V and J genes are TRBV9 and TRBJ2-5, with D hard to call. The CDR3 is 14 residues long. Between the trimmed V and J ends, which lost 0 bases and 2 bases, there was a span of 8 bases. CDR1 and CDR2 from the germline V gene are SGDLS and YYNGEE. The CDR3 DNA follows: TGTGCCAGCAGCGTAGCAGTCATGCAAGAGACCCAGTACTTC. Amino acids: CASSVAVMQETQYF.

Written as DNA, the CDR3 is TGCAGTGCTAGTCACACAGGGATGGTCGAGTACTTC. The encoded protein is CSASHTGMVEYF. This sequence joins TRBV20-1 and TRBJ2-7; possible D gene TRBD1, 6 bases. Germline lookup yields CDR1 DFQATT and CDR2 SNEGSKA (reference sequence). V lost 3 bases and J lost 11, with 17 bases in between. The CDR3 has 12 amino acids.

The chain links TRBV19 to TRBJ2-5; D is possibly TRBD2 (5 bases). V lost 6 bases and J 4 bases, leaving 15 bases between the germline ends. The CDR3 covers 14 residues. Germline assignment: CDR1 LNHDA and CDR2 SQIVND (reference sequence). CDR3: CASSLGLIGETQYF. CDR3 bases: TGTGCCAGTAGCCTTGGACTTATCGGAGAGACCCAGTACTTC.

This clone has only a few counts. The genes are TRBV2 and TRBJ2-2; D is perhaps TRBD2 (7 bases). Trimming took off 8 bases at V and 4 bases at J, with 14 bases between the two ends. CDR1 is SNHLY and CDR2 is FYNNEI in the germline V gene. CDR3 length equals 14 residues. Here the CDR3 DNA reads TGTGCCAGCGCCCTTAGGGGGGGCACCGGGGAGCTGTTTTTT. It specifies CASALRGGTGELFF.

The CDR3 reads CASSTRQGVAGELFF. CDR3 nucleotide sequence: TGTGCCAGCAGCACAAGACAGGGGGTAGCCGGGGAGCTGTTTTTT. The chain combines TRBV7-8 with TRBJ2-2, with 9 nucleotides matching TRBD1. The length of the CDR3 is 15 residues. Losses at the gene ends were 5 bases for V and 6 bases for J; bases not matched to a gene: 7. Per the germline V gene, CDR1 is SGHVS and CDR2 is FQNEAQ.

The chain employs TRBV5-1 and TRBJ1-1; TRBD1 aligns across 9 bases. The trim removed 3 bases at V and 3 bases at J, leaving 6 bases unmatched. This CDR3 has 15 amino acids. Per germline, CDR1 SGHRS and CDR2 YFSETQ. CDR3 coding DNA: TGCGCCAGCAGCTCTACAGGGGGCCGGGACACTGAAGCTTTCTTT. Amino acid sequence: CASSSTGGRDTEAFF.

The chain's CDR3 is CASRPGQGFAESNQPQHF. As DNA, the CDR3 is TGTGCCAGCAGGCCGGGACAGGGGTTTGCGGAGAGCAATCAGCCCCAGCATTTT. The chain links TRBV2 to TRBJ1-5; 10 bases match TRBD1. V trimming: 6 bases; J trimming: 1 base; junction bases outside the gene matches: 12. Germline V gene lookup returns CDR1 SNHLY and CDR2 FYNNEI. The CDR3 runs 18 residues.

The chain carries TRBV5-4 and TRBJ2-7; 9 bases match TRBD1. Trimming at V came to 0 bases and at J to 2 bases, leaving 0 bases not matched to a gene. This CDR3 is built from 14 residues. Per germline, CDR1 SGHNT and CDR2 YYREEE (reference sequence). CDR3: CASSLGDRAYEQYF. Here the CDR3 DNA reads TGTGCCAGCAGCTTGGGGGACAGGGCCTACGAGCAGTACTTC. Full variable domain (missing parts from reference TRBV5-4 and TRBJ2-7): ETGVTQSPTHLIKTRGQQVTLRCSSQSGHNTVSWYQQALGQGPQFIFQYYREEENGRGNFPPRFSGLQFPNYSSELNVNALELDDSALYLCASSLGDRAYEQYFGPGTRLTVT.